This TCR beta chain was sequenced during a study of response to subunit inactivated influenza vaccine. TCRdb reprocessed the RT-PCR reads with MiXCR, giving one entry per CDR3 protein. Of 550,000 to 650,000 distinct CDR3 sequences listed, roughly 10% are singletons. The table lists this clonotype with a few counts. Its target is not known. CDR3 size: 15 residues. Germline CDR1 is SGHTA and CDR2 is FQGNSA. Trimming took off 5 bases at V and 4 bases at J, with 16 bases between the two ends. Whole-study findings and limits: That few new T cells are recruited by each seasonal influenza vaccination was the authors' suggestion.

The source of this sequence is a man between 50 and 59 years old who received an inactivated influenza vaccine. The V gene is TRBV7-2, the J gene TRBJ2-3; D is possibly TRBD1 or TRBD2 (6 bases each). The source was PBMCs from blood, collected on the day of vaccination. The CDR3 region is CASSTLGGGADTQYF. The CDR3 nucleotides are TGTGCCAGCAGCACCCTGGGGGGCGGCGCAGATACGCAGTATTTT.